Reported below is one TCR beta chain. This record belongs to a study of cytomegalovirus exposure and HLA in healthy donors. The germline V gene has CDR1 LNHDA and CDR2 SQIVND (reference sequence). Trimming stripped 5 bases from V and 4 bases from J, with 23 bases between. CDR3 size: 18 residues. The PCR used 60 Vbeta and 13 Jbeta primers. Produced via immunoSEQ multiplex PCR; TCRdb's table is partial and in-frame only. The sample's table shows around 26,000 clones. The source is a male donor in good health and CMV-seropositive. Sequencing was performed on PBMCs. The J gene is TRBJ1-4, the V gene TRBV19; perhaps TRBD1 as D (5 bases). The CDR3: CASSSYPWDSLLNEKLFF. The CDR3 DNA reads TGTGCCAGTAGTTCCTACCCTTGGGACTCTCTTCTTAATGAAAAACTGTTTTTT.